These 23 T cell receptor beta chains were sequenced from one sample in a study of cytomegalovirus exposure and HLA in healthy donors. PCR primers comprised 60 Vbeta and 13 Jbeta primers. Assay: immunoSEQ multiplex PCR; the TCRdb copy retains only in-frame clones and omits some. The repertoire holds about 180,000 clones, with 70% to 80% as singletons. Sequencing input: PBMCs. The receptors originated from a woman aged 40-49 years in good health and CMV-seronegative.

The chain couples TRBV6-1 to TRBJ1-5; D might be TRBD1 (5 bases). The V end was cut by 5 bases, the J end by 0 bases, with 11 bases between. Germline V gives CDR1 MNHNS, CDR2 SASEGT. The CDR3 is 15 residues long. CDR3 in DNA: TGTGCCAGCAGTACCTACGGGGGTAGCAATCAGCCCCAGCATTTT. This translates into CASSTYGGSNQPQHF.

The V gene is TRBV7-2, the J gene TRBJ2-3; D is unclear. With 4 bases removed from V and 2 bases from J, the gap between germline ends came to 13 bases. This CDR3 is built from 15 residues. CDR1 SGHTA and CDR2 FQGNSA come from the germline V gene. CDR3 sequence (DNA): TGTGCCAGCAGCTCAAGAGTCCAGGACACAGATACGCAGTATTTT. As protein: CASSSRVQDTDTQYF.

This clone was seen at least ten times. The V gene is TRBV30, the J gene TRBJ2-1; D is possibly TRBD1 (6 bases). The CDR3 loop spans 13 amino acids. CDR1 and CDR2 from the germline V gene are GTSNPN and SVGIG (reference sequence). Trimming shortened V by 0 bases and J by 8 bases, and 11 bases separated the two germline ends. The CDR3 DNA is TGTGCCTGGAGTGTTGTTGGGGGCGATGAGCAGTTCTTC. It is translated as CAWSVVGGDEQFF.

The chain recombines TRBV27 with TRBJ2-3, with D uncertain. Germline V lookup: CDR1 MNHEY, CDR2 SMNVEV (reference sequence). The V end lost 5 bases, the J end lost 4 bases, and 13 bases lay between the germline ends. This CDR3 spans 14 amino acids. The CDR3 loop reads CASSPHFTSDTQYF. The CDR3 DNA follows: TGTGCCAGCAGTCCCCATTTCACATCAGATACGCAGTATTTT.

V is TRBV6-6 and J is TRBJ1-1; D possibly corresponds to TRBD1 (6 bases). The germline V gene encodes CDR1 MNHNY and CDR2 SVGAGI (reference sequence). V was shortened by 2 bases and J by 7 bases, with 14 bases between the two germline ends. CDR3 size: 14 residues. The CDR3: CASSYIRTAVEAFF. The CDR3 nucleotides are TGTGCCAGCAGTTACATCAGGACAGCAGTTGAAGCTTTCTTT.

V gene TRBV23-1 combines with J gene TRBJ2-7, with D unclear. TRBV23-1 is noted as an ORF with a role that remains uncertain. This CDR3 contains 15 residues. V was pared by 2 bases and J by 2 bases, with 13 bases between. The CDR3 DNA reads as TGCGCCAGCAGTCAAATCCGGTCGCAGGCCTACGAGCAGTACTTC. Translating gives CASSQIRSQAYEQYF.

This clone has just one count. V is TRBV5-1 and J is TRBJ2-1; D not certain. The length of the CDR3 is 11 residues. Trimming removed 4 bases from V and 3 bases from J, with 2 bases in between. The germline gives CDR1 SGHRS, CDR2 YFSETQ. The CDR3 sequence: CASSLYNEQFF. CDR3 nucleotide sequence: TGCGCCAGCAGCCTCTACAATGAGCAGTTCTTC.

As DNA, the CDR3 is TGTGCCATCGGAGGACAGGGGCTGTTTTTGGTGGGTCATGAGCAGTTCTTC. Encoded protein: CAIGGQGLFLVGHEQFF. The chain carries TRBV10-3 and TRBJ2-1; TRBD1 matches at 9 bases. Trimming at V came to 8 bases and at J to 8 bases, leaving 19 bases not matched to a gene. This CDR3 has 17 amino acids. Germline lookup yields CDR1 ENHRY and CDR2 SYGVKD.

For the CDR3, the DNA is TGCGCCAGCTCTGGACAGGCTAGCTCCTACGAGCAGTACTTC. This codes for CASSGQASSYEQYF. The V and J genes are TRBV5-1 and TRBJ2-7, with 7 bases matching TRBD1. Germline lookup yields CDR1 SGHRS and CDR2 YFSETQ. The CDR3 contains 14 residues. J was trimmed by 0 bases and V by 7 bases; bases with no gene match: 7.

This clone was seen only a few times. This rearrangement joins TRBV28 to TRBJ1-5, with TRBD1 matching over 9 bases. CDR1 and CDR2 (germline): MDHEN, SYDVKM. J was trimmed by 1 base and V by 6 bases; bases with no gene match: 4. CDR3 length: 15 residues. The CDR3: CASRPTGGSNQPQHF. The CDR3, as DNA: TGTGCCAGCAGGCCTACAGGGGGCAGCAATCAGCCCCAGCATTTT.

The chain uses TRBV2 and TRBJ2-5; 13 positions match TRBD2. Germline V CDR1 and CDR2: SNHLY, FYNNEI. The CDR3 is 15 residues long. Trimming cost V 6 bases and J 5 bases; bases outside gene matches: 6. CDR3 loop: CASRTSGGLGETQYF. The CDR3 bases are TGTGCCAGCAGGACTAGCGGGGGGTTGGGGGAGACCCAGTACTTC. Full variable domain (remainder filled in from reference TRBV2 and TRBJ2-5): EPEVTQTPSHQVTQMGQEVILRCVPISNHLYFYWYRQILGQKVEFLVSFYNNEISEKSEIFDDQFSVERPDGSNFTLKIRSTKLEDSAMYFCASRTSGGLGETQYFGPGTRLLVL.

J is TRBJ1-2 and V is TRBV19, with D possibly being TRBD1 (5 bases). V dropped 4 bases and J dropped 0 bases, with 15 bases sitting between them. The CDR3 length is 16 residues. Germline V gives CDR1 LNHDA, CDR2 SQIVND (reference sequence). CDR3 residues: CASSRRDRGTNYGYTF. The CDR3 DNA follows: TGTGCCAGTAGTAGGAGGGACCGGGGCACTAACTATGGCTACACCTTC.

Turning to this clone: The same CDR3 arises from other DNA sequences in this sample as well. The V call is TRBV7-9, the J call TRBJ1-4; D call uncertain. The CDR3 sequence is 14 residues long. Trimming removed 3 bases at V and 0 bases at J, with 5 bases between. The germline V gene encodes CDR1 SEHNR and CDR2 FQNEAQ (reference sequence). CDR3 protein: CASSLTATNEKLFF. The CDR3 DNA sequence: TGTGCCAGCAGCTTGACTGCAACTAATGAAAAACTGTTTTTT. The full variable domain, with the rest looked up from reference TRBV7-9 and TRBJ1-4, is DTGVSQNPRHKITKRGQNVTFRCDPISEHNRLYWYRQTLGQGPEFLTYFQNEAQLEKSRLLSDRFSAERPKGSFSTLEIQRTEQGDSAMYLCASSLTATNEKLFFGSGTQLSVL.

This rearrangement joins TRBV7-6 to TRBJ1-4, with a possible D match to TRBD1 (5 bases). From germline, CDR1 is SGHVS and CDR2 FNYEAQ. The CDR3 is 13 amino acids. With 1 base removed from V and 8 bases from J, the gap between germline ends came to 8 bases. DNA for the CDR3: TGTGCCAGCAGCTTAGTCGGGGGGGAAAAACTGTTTTTT. Protein product: CASSLVGGEKLFF.

The chain has TRBV6-5 and TRBJ2-5, with TRBD1 as a possible D gene (5 bases). The CDR3 is 11 amino acids. Trimming pared 10 bases from V and 5 bases from J, leaving 11 bases between. Germline values: CDR1 MNHEY, CDR2 SVGAGI. The CDR3 DNA sequence: TGTGCCACCCCCCCAGGGGAGACCCAGTACTTC. Its translation: CATPPGETQYF.

About this clone itself: The junction and the germline gene differ at one end; a read error may be behind it. The gene calls are TRBV9 and TRBJ1-3; 7 nucleotides align to TRBD1. There are 14 residues in the CDR3. From germline, CDR1 is SGDLS and CDR2 YYNGEE. CDR3 nucleotide sequence: TGTGCCAGCTCGGACAGGAACTCTCGAAACACCATATATTTT. Its protein product is CASSDRNSRNTIYF.

The chain employs TRBV19 and TRBJ1-3; the D gene is possibly TRBD1 (6 bases). Trimming cost V 7 bases and J 5 bases, with 9 bases left between them. The CDR3 is 12 residues long. The germline V gene encodes CDR1 LNHDA and CDR2 SQIVND (reference sequence). The CDR3 is CASTGERNTIYF. The CDR3 DNA follows: TGTGCCAGTACAGGGGAGCGAAACACCATATATTTT.

The chain couples TRBV9 to TRBJ1-2; D is possibly TRBD1 (5 bases). V was clipped by 4 bases and J by 6 bases, with 13 bases between them. The germline gives CDR1 SGDLS, CDR2 YYNGEE. The CDR3 has 13 residues. This chain's CDR3 is CASSMSGGDGYTF. The CDR3 DNA is TGTGCCAGCAGCATGTCGGGGGGGGATGGCTACACCTTC.

The V and J genes are TRBV18 and TRBJ2-7; tentative D call: TRBD1 (6 bases). Germline V lookup: CDR1 KGHSH, CDR2 LQKENI. The length of the CDR3 is 16 residues. V was cut by 2 bases and J by 4 bases, with 18 bases left in between. Here the CDR3 reads CASSPNSLGAGYEQYF. The CDR3 nucleotides read TGTGCCAGCTCACCAAACTCCCTGGGGGCAGGATACGAGCAGTACTTC.

This rearrangement joins TRBV30 to TRBJ2-3; 9 bases fit TRBD2. The CDR3 totals 13 residues. Per the germline V gene, CDR1 is GTSNPN and CDR2 is SVGIG (reference sequence). V shed 3 bases and J 8 bases; nucleotides not matched to a gene: 6. CDR3 sequence (DNA): TGTGCCTGGAGGGCTAGCGGGACCGGTACGCAGTATTTT. Its protein product is CAWRASGTGTQYF.

This clone appeared once. The rearrangement links TRBV5-1 to TRBJ1-2; maybe TRBD1 (6 bases). Trimming stripped 5 bases from V and 2 bases from J, with 16 bases between. This CDR3 is built from 15 residues. Germline V lookup: CDR1 SGHRS, CDR2 YFSETQ. The CDR3 loop is CASSLPGHQNYGYTF. CDR3 DNA sequence: TGCGCCAGCAGTCTACCGGGACACCAAAACTATGGCTACACCTTC.

The chain links TRBV6-5 to TRBJ2-1, with 8 bases identical to TRBD2. CDR1 and CDR2 from the germline V gene are MNHEY and SVGAGI. V shed 4 bases, J shed 4 bases, and the junction held 6 bases outside the gene matches. The CDR3 is 15 amino acids. The DNA for the CDR3 is TGTGCCAGCAGTTTCACTAGCGGTACATACAATGAGCAGTTCTTC. It encodes CASSFTSGTYNEQFF.

The table lists this clone with a count of one. This chain connects TRBV19 to TRBJ2-4; tentative D call: TRBD2 (6 bases). Looked up from germline, CDR1 is LNHDA and CDR2 is SQIVND (reference sequence). The CDR3 sequence is 15 residues long. The V end was cut by 3 bases, the J end by 9 bases, with 18 bases between. The CDR3 region has the DNA TGTGCCAGTAGTATTGGCGGGGCCCTAAACCCCATTCAGTACTTC. Translation: CASSIGGALNPIQYF.